The 15 T cell receptor beta chains below all came from one sample that was sequenced in a study of beta chain features in type 1 diabetes. The authors reverse transcribed all of the isolated RNA, so sequencing captured expressed TCRB transcripts. Data came from immunoSEQ multiplex PCR; TCRdb stores just in-frame clones and leaves some out. The data show more than 300,000 clones, with 10% to 15% seen just once and about 0.017% held by the top ten. The sequenced sample consisted of naive CD4+ T cells from blood. The source of these receptors is a man between 18 and 29 years old in good health.

This clone was counted only a few times. V gene TRBV10-3 combines with J gene TRBJ2-7; 7 bases are a match to TRBD2. Trimming removed 7 bases from V and 6 bases from J; junction bases left unmatched: 6. The CDR3 loop spans 12 amino acids. The germline V gene encodes CDR1 ENHRY and CDR2 SYGVKD. In nucleotides, the CDR3 is TGTGCCATCACCCGAGGGGAGGGCGAGCAGTACTTC. It yields the protein CAITRGEGEQYF.

The chain carries TRBV5-4 and TRBJ2-7; D remains unclear. This CDR3 region has 15 residues. Germline V CDR1 and CDR2: SGHNT, YYREEE (reference sequence). Trimming cost V 0 bases and J 0 bases, with 10 bases left between them. The DNA of the CDR3 is TGTGCCAGCAGCTTGGAAGTGACAAGCTCCTACGAGCAGTACTTC. It codes for CASSLEVTSSYEQYF.

In this sample, this clone turned up a few times. In DNA form, the CDR3 reads TGTGCCAGCAGTTTTTGGGGAGGAAATGAGCAGTTCTTC. Protein product: CASSFWGGNEQFF. The chain recombines TRBV27 with TRBJ2-1, with D maybe TRBD2 (6 bases). CDR1 and CDR2 from the germline V gene are MNHEY and SMNVEV (reference sequence). V was cut by 3 bases and J by 7 bases, with 10 bases left in between. The CDR3 is made up of 13 amino acids.

This chain links TRBV7-9 with TRBJ2-1; D call uncertain. With 5 bases removed from V and 10 bases from J, the gap between germline ends came to 12 bases. The CDR3 consists of 12 residues. Per the germline V gene, CDR1 is SEHNR and CDR2 is FQNEAQ (reference sequence). As DNA, the CDR3 is TGTGCCAGCAGCAAAATAATCCCCGAGCAGTTCTTC. Its protein is CASSKIIPEQFF. Combining the CDR3 with reference TRBV7-9 and TRBJ2-1 gives the whole variable domain DTGVSQNPRHKITKRGQNVTFRCDPISEHNRLYWYRQTLGQGPEFLTYFQNEAQLEKSRLLSDRFSAERPKGSFSTLEIQRTEQGDSAMYLCASSKIIPEQFFGPGTRLTVL.

This clone has just a few counts. The CDR3: CASSLGSGTGGRYTEAFF. The CDR3 bases are TGTGCCAGCAGCTTAGGGTCCGGGACAGGGGGCCGGTACACTGAAGCTTTCTTT. The V and J genes are TRBV7-8 and TRBJ1-1; 12 bases are a match to TRBD1. CDR3 length: 18 amino acids. Looked up from germline, CDR1 is SGHVS and CDR2 is FQNEAQ. V was pared by 1 base and J by 3 bases, with 9 bases of the junction left unmatched.

Worth noting for this clone: Other DNA sequences in the same sample also yield this CDR3. This chain uses TRBV6-5 with TRBJ2-1, with a possible D match to TRBD2 (6 bases). The ends were cut back, 0 bases at V and 0 bases at J, with 6 bases in the middle. Looked up from germline, CDR1 is MNHEY and CDR2 is SVGAGI. The CDR3 contains 15 residues. CDR3 sequence: CASSYSGGSYNEQFF. CDR3 DNA: TGTGCCAGCAGTTACTCGGGGGGCTCCTACAATGAGCAGTTCTTC.

The chain is built from TRBV7-3 and TRBJ2-3; D perhaps matches TRBD2 (7 bases). V was cut by 5 bases and J by 1 base, with 16 bases left in between. Germline loops: CDR1 SGHTA, CDR2 FQGTGA. This CDR3 comprises 16 residues. The CDR3 loop is CASSVKGGGGTDTQYF. The CDR3 nucleotides read TGTGCCAGCAGCGTAAAGGGGGGAGGGGGCACAGATACGCAGTATTTT.

This clone was observed a few times. This chain links TRBV5-4 with TRBJ2-2, with 13 bases lining up with TRBD2. The germline CDR1 and CDR2 sequences are SGHNT and YYREEE (reference sequence). This CDR3 has 18 residues. V shed 4 bases and J 1 base; nucleotides not matched to a gene: 7. CDR3 in amino acids: CASSRGLAGVLNTGELFF. The CDR3 DNA reads as TGTGCCAGCAGCCGCGGACTAGCGGGAGTCTTGAACACCGGGGAGCTGTTTTTT.

The chain is built from TRBV7-2 and TRBJ2-5; TRBD1 matches 8 bases. The J call may be incorrect, as the DNA end agrees better with TRBJ2-7. Germline V gene data show CDR1 as SGHTA and CDR2 as FQGNSA. The CDR3 runs 14 residues. As DNA, the CDR3 is TGTGCCAGCAGCTTGTCCCGGGACAGGTACGAGCAGTACTTC. Its protein is CASSLSRDRYEQYF.

V and J are TRBV14 and TRBJ2-7; 7 positions match TRBD1. With V trimmed by 3 bases and J by 2 bases, 7 bases remained unmatched. CDR1 SGHDN and CDR2 FVKESK come from the germline V gene. The CDR3 runs to 15 residues. CDR3 sequence reads: CASSHRGQVAYEQYF. The DNA of the CDR3 is TGTGCCAGCAGCCACCGAGGACAGGTGGCCTACGAGCAGTACTTC.

This clone was counted between two and nine times. The chain is built from TRBV15 and TRBJ2-1; 14 bases map to TRBD2. Trimming at V came to 5 bases and at J to 15 bases, leaving 12 bases not matched to a gene. CDR1 and CDR2 (germline): LNHNV, YYDKDF (reference sequence). The CDR3 is 15 amino acids. The CDR3 nucleotides are TGTGCCACCAGCCGGCAGGGACTAGCGGGAGTTAGAATGTTCTTC. Amino acids: CATSRQGLAGVRMFF.

The rearrangement links TRBV11-1 to TRBJ1-6; D perhaps matches TRBD1 (5 bases). Trimming took off 4 bases at V and 5 bases at J, with 9 bases between the two ends. From germline, CDR1 is SGHAT and CDR2 FQDESV (reference sequence). The CDR3 is made up of 14 amino acids. The CDR3 DNA reads as TGTGCCAGCAGCTCCGGACAAGATAATTCACCCCTCCACTTT. The encoded protein is CASSSGQDNSPLHF. Drawing the rest from reference TRBV11-1 and TRBJ1-6, the complete variable domain is EAEVAQSPRYKITEKSQAVAFWCDPISGHATLYWYRQILGQGPELLVQFQDESVVDDSQLPKDRFSAERLKGVDSTLKIQPAELGDSAMYLCASSSGQDNSPLHFGNGTRLTVT.

This clone was seen a few times. The V call is TRBV29-1, the J call TRBJ2-3; D might be TRBD1 (5 bases). Germline V gene lookup returns CDR1 SQVTM and CDR2 ANQGSEA. V shed 8 bases and J shed 0 bases, with 15 bases lying between them. This CDR3 has 14 amino acids. The CDR3 DNA sequence: TGCAGCACCAAGACAGACCCTAGCACAGATACGCAGTATTTT. Its translation is CSTKTDPSTDTQYF.

Concerning this clone itself: A junction boundary mismatches the germline segment, possibly from a read error. This sequence joins TRBV9 and TRBJ2-7; the match to TRBD1 covers 7 bases. From germline, CDR1 is SGDLS and CDR2 YYNGEE. The CDR3 has 11 amino acids. CDR3 bases: TGTGCCAGCAGCGCGAGGGGACAGTTAATCTTC. This sequence encodes CASSARGQLIF.

This clone was seen only a few times. The chain combines TRBV5-4 with TRBJ1-4, with TRBD1 identical over 10 bases. With 2 bases clipped from V and 2 bases from J, the junction kept 9 bases outside the gene matches. This CDR3 is 18 amino acids long. Germline assignment: CDR1 SGHNT and CDR2 YYREEE (reference sequence). The CDR3 bases are TGTGCCAGCAGCTTAATAAGACAGGGGGCATCGACTAATGAAAAACTGTTTTTT. Translated: CASSLIRQGASTNEKLFF.